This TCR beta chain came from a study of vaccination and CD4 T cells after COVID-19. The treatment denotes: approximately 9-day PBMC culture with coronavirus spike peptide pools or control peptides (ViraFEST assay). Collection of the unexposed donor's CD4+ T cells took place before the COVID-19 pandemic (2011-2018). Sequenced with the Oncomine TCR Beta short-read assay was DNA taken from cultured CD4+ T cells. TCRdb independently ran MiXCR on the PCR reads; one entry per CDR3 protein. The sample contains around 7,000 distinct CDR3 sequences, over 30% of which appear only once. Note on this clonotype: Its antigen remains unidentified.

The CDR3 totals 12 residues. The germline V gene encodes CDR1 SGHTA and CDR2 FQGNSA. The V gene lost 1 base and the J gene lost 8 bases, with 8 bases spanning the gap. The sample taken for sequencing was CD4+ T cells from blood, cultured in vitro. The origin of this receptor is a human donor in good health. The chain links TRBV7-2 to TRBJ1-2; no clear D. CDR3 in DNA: TGTGCCAGCAGCTTAGTCTTGGGCGGCTACACCTTC. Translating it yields CASSLVLGGYTF.